This T cell receptor (beta chain) was sequenced for a study of blood T cell repertoires in COVID-19. The CDR3 consists of 15 residues. Germline CDR1 reads MDHEN; CDR2 reads SYDVKM. V lost 7 bases, J lost 1 base, and 14 bases lay in between. TCRdb's table, derived via immunoSEQ multiplex PCR, lists solely in-frame clones and lacks some. The sample yields 200,000 to 250,000 clones, around 86% seen once. Material: PBMCs or T cells enriched from blood (not recorded which). V and J are TRBV28 and TRBJ1-5, with D possibly matching TRBD1 (5 bases). The clonotype comes from a woman between 40 and 55 years old with acute COVID-19. CDR3 DNA sequence: TGTGCCAGCACTTCCGCGGGGGGGAGCAATCAGCCCCAGCATTTT. It specifies CASTSAGGSNQPQHF.